This T cell receptor (beta chain) was found in a study of CD8 T cells in ankylosing spondylitis. Regarding the study as a whole: Several highly homologous variants formed a TCR beta motif that appeared characteristic of ankylosing spondylitis blood. As for the disease-linked clones, they showed a CD8+ phenotype and occurred at relatively low frequencies in peripheral blood. Researchers reportedly found disease-linked clones significantly enriched in matched ankylosing spondylitis synovial fluid. Some motif variants were previously reported in reactive arthritis synovial fluid and blood.

The germline V gene has CDR1 LGHDT and CDR2 YNNKEL (reference sequence). The CDR3 has 14 residues. With V trimmed by 5 bases and J by 6 bases, 5 bases remained unmatched. This clonotype was observed a handful of times. What it recognizes is unknown. Libraries for TCR beta were made by quantitative 5'-RACE with molecular barcodes. Each CDR3 protein gets one entry after TCRdb re-called the 5' RACE reads with MiXCR. This table holds fewer than 400,000 distinct CDR3 sequences, around 20% found once. Sequenced: blood, either unsorted or a sorted T cell fraction (not recorded which). The clonotype comes from a male donor with ankylosing spondylitis. The rearrangement links TRBV3-1 to TRBJ1-5, with TRBD1 identical over 9 bases. The CDR3 DNA reads as TGTGCCAGCAGCACGGGACAGGGAGGTCAGCCCCAGCATTTT. Encoded protein: CASSTGQGGQPQHF. The entire variable domain, with the rest obtained from reference TRBV3-1 and TRBJ1-5, is as follows: DTAVSQTPKYLVTQMGNDKSIKCEQNLGHDTMYWYKQDSKKFLKIMFSYNNKELIINETVPNRFSPKSPDKAHLNLHINSLELGDSAVYFCASSTGQGGQPQHFGDGTRLSIL.